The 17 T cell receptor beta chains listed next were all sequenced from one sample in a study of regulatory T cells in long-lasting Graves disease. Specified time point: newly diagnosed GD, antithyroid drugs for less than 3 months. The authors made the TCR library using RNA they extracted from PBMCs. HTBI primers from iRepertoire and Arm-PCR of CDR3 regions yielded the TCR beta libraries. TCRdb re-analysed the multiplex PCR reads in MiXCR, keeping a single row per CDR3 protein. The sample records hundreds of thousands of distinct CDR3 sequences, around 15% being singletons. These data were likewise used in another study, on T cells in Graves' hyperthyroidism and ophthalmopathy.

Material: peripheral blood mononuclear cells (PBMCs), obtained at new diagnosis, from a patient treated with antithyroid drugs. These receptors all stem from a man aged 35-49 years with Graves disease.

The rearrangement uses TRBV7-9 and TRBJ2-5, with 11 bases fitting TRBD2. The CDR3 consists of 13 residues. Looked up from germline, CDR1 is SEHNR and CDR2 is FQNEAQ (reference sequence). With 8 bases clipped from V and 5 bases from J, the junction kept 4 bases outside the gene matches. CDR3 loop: CASLGLAAETQYF. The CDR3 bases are TGTGCCAGCTTGGGACTAGCGGCGGAGACCCAGTACTTC.

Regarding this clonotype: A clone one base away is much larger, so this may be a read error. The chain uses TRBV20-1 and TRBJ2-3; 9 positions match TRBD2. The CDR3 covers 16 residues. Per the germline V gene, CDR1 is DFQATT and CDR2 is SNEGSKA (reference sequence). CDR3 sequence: CSARGDSGGVTGTQYF. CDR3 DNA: TGCAGTGCTAGAGGCGATAGCGGGGGAGTCACAGGTACGCAGTATTTT.

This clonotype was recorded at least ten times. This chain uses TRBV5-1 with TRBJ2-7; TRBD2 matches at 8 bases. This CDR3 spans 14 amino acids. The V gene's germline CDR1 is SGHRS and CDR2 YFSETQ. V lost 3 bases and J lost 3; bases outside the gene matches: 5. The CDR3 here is CASSSAGAGYEQYF. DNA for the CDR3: TGCGCCAGCAGCTCAGCGGGGGCAGGCTACGAGCAGTACTTC.

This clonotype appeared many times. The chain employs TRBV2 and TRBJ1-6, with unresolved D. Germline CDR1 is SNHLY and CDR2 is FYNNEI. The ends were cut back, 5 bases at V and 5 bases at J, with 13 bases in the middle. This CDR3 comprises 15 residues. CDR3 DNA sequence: TGTGCCAGCAGTCAAACCGGGCGACATAATTCACCCCTCCACTTT. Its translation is CASSQTGRHNSPLHF. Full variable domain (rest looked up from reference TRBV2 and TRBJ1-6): EPEVTQTPSHQVTQMGQEVILRCVPISNHLYFYWYRQILGQKVEFLVSFYNNEISEKSEIFDDQFSVERPDGSNFTLKIRSTKLEDSAMYFCASSQTGRHNSPLHFGNGTRLTVT.

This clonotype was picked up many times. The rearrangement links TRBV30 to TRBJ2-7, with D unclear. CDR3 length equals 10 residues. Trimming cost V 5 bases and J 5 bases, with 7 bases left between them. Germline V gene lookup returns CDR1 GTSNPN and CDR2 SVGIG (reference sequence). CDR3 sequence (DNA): TGTGCCTGGGGGCGCAACGAGCAGTACTTC. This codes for CAWGRNEQYF.

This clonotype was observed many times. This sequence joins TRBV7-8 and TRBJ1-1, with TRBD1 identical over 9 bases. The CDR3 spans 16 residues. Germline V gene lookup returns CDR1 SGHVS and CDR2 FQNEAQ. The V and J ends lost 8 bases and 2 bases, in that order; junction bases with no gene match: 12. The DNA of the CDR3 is TGTGCCAGCGGTAGTTCCCCGACAGGGGGTAACACTGAAGCTTTCTTT. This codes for CASGSSPTGGNTEAFF.

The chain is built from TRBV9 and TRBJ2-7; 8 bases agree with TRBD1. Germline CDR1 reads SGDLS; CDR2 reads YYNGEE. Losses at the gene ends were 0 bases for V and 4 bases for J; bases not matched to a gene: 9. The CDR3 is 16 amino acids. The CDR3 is CASSVVIPGGRYEQYF. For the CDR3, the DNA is TGTGCCAGCAGCGTAGTAATTCCAGGGGGCCGGTACGAGCAGTACTTC. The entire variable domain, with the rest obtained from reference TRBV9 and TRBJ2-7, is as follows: DSGVTQTPKHLITATGQRVTLRCSPRSGDLSVYWYQQSLDQGLQFLIQYYNGEERAKGNILERFSAQQFPDLHSELNLSSLELGDSALYFCASSVVIPGGRYEQYFGPGTRLTVT.

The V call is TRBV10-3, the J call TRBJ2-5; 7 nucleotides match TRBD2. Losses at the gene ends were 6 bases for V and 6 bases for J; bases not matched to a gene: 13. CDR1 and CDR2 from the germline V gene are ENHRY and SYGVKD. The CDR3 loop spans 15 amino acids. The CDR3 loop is CAIRPGLEVRQTQYF. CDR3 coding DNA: TGTGCCATCAGGCCTGGACTAGAGGTTCGGCAGACCCAGTACTTC.

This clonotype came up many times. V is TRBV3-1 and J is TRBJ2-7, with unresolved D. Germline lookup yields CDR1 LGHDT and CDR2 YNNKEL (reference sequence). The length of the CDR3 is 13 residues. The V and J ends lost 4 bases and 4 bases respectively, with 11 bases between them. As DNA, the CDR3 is TGTGCCAGCAGCCGGTCAAAATCATACGAGCAGTACTTC. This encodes CASSRSKSYEQYF.

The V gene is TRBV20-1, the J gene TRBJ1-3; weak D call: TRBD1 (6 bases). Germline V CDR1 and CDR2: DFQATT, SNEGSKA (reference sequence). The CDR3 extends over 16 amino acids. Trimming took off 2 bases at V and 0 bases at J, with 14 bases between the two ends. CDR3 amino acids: CSARMARTASGNTIYF. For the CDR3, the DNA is TGCAGTGCTAGAATGGCTAGGACAGCCTCTGGAAACACCATATATTTT.

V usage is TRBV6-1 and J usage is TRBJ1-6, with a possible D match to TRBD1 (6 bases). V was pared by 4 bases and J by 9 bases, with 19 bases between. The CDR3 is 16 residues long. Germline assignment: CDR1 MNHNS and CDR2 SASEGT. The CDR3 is CASSAGRGHVGSPLHF. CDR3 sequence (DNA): TGTGCCAGCAGTGCCGGACGGGGGCATGTTGGTTCACCCCTCCACTTT.

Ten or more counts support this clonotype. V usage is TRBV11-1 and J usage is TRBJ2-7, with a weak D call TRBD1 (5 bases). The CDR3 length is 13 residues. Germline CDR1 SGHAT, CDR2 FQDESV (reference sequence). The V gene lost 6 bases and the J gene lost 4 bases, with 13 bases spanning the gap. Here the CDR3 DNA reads TGTGCCAGCAGTGAGACAGCCCGTTACGAGCAGTACTTC. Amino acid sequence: CASSETARYEQYF.

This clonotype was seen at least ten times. The CDR3 sequence: CSVGAAGLSAITEAFF. The CDR3 region has the DNA TGCAGCGTTGGGGCCGCAGGGTTATCAGCCATCACTGAAGCTTTCTTT. The chain employs TRBV29-1 and TRBJ1-1; D is perhaps TRBD1 (5 bases). V was shortened by 4 bases and J by 4 bases, with 22 bases between the two germline ends. The germline V gene has CDR1 SQVTM and CDR2 ANQGSEA. CDR3 length: 16 amino acids.

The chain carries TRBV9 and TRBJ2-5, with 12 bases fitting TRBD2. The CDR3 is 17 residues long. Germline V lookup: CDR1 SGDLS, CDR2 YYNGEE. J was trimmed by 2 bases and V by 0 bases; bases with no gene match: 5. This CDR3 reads CASSVGPTSGGQETQYF. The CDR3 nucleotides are TGTGCCAGCAGCGTAGGCCCGACTAGCGGGGGACAAGAGACCCAGTACTTC.

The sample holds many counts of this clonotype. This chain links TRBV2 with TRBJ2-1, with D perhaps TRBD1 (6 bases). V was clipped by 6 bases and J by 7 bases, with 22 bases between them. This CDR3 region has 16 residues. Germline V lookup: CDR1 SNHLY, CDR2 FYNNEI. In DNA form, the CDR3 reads TGTGCCAGCAGCTTATCCCACGGACAGCTCGGGAATGAGCAGTTCTTC. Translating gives CASSLSHGQLGNEQFF.

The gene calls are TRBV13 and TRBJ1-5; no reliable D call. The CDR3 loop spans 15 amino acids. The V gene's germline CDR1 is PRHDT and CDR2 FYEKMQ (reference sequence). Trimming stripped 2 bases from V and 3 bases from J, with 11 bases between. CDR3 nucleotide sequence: TGTGCCAGCAGCTTAAGCTCGAACCCCAATCAGCCCCAGCATTTT. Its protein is CASSLSSNPNQPQHF.

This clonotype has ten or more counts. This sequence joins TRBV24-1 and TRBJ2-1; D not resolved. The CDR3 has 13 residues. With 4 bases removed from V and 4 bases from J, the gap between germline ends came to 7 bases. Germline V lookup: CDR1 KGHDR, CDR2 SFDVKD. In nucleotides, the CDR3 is TGTGCCACCAGTGAATCACAGTACAATGAGCAGTTCTTC. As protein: CATSESQYNEQFF.